These 25 T cell receptor beta chains share one sample of origin, sequenced in a study of PD-1 blockade in classical Hodgkin lymphoma. Method: immunoSEQ multiplex PCR; TCRdb's copy keeps in-frame clones and lacks some. Of more than 40,000 clones listed, roughly 80% were seen once; the top ten hold about 22%. Brentuximab vedotin exposure varied among the patients, all of whom had relapsed after autologous stem cell transplantation. This specimen was peripheral blood mononuclear cells (PBMCs), taken at baseline. The receptors here all came from a human donor with classical Hodgkin lymphoma.

This clone was seen a handful of times. The rearrangement joins TRBV28 to TRBJ2-7, with a possible D match to TRBD1 (5 bases). The length of the CDR3 is 14 residues. Germline V lookup: CDR1 MDHEN, CDR2 SYDVKM. V lost 3 bases to trimming and J lost 6 bases, with 15 bases between them. The CDR3 DNA reads as TGTGCCAGCAGTTTGGGGCAGCTCGTGGGCGAGCAGTACTTC. Encoded protein: CASSLGQLVGEQYF.

This chain joins TRBV5-1 and TRBJ1-1; 7 bases align to TRBD1. From germline, CDR1 is SGHRS and CDR2 YFSETQ. With V trimmed by 4 bases and J by 5 bases, 5 bases remained unmatched. The CDR3 has 13 residues. CDR3 in DNA: TGCGCCAGCAGCCAGGGGGATGGGACTGAAGCTTTCTTT. Its translation is CASSQGDGTEAFF.

The V and J genes are TRBV6-1 and TRBJ1-2, with 7 nucleotides matching TRBD1. Germline V lookup: CDR1 MNHNS, CDR2 SASEGT. With 2 bases clipped from V and 5 bases from J, the junction kept 8 bases outside the gene matches. The CDR3 totals 15 residues. CDR3 amino acids: CASSELWRGLYGYTF. For the CDR3, the DNA is TGTGCCAGCAGTGAATTATGGAGGGGGCTGTATGGCTACACCTTC.

The V and J genes are TRBV19 and TRBJ2-5; D perhaps matches TRBD2 (5 bases). TRBJ2-7 matches the DNA end more closely, so the J call is doubtful. The V gene's germline CDR1 is LNHDA and CDR2 SQIVND (reference sequence). The CDR3 covers 15 residues. The CDR3 sequence is CASSIENRVASEQYF. The CDR3 bases are TGTGCCAGTAGTATAGAAAATCGGGTAGCGAGCGAGCAGTACTTC.

This chain joins TRBV6-5 and TRBJ1-1; tentative D call: TRBD1 (5 bases). The germline V and J ends were trimmed by 7 bases and 2 bases, with 17 bases remaining between them. The CDR3 is 15 amino acids. Per germline, CDR1 MNHEY and CDR2 SVGAGI. The DNA for the CDR3 is TGTGCCAGCACCGCCCCCCCCGGGGGTAACACTGAAGCTTTCTTT. Its protein is CASTAPPGGNTEAFF.

The V and J genes are TRBV15 and TRBJ2-1; 7 bases are a match to TRBD1. After removal of 2 bases from V and 7 bases from J, the junction contained 14 bases not matched to a gene. CDR1 LNHNV and CDR2 YYDKDF come from the germline V gene (reference sequence). This CDR3 region has 17 residues. The CDR3 reads CATSRRIIDRVRNEQFF. The DNA of the CDR3 is TGTGCCACCAGCAGACGTATTATCGACAGGGTCAGGAATGAGCAGTTCTTC.

The chain links TRBV2 to TRBJ2-3; no clear D. V lost 2 bases and J 0 bases, leaving 6 bases between the germline ends. The CDR3 extends over 14 amino acids. CDR1 and CDR2 from the germline V gene are SNHLY and FYNNEI. The CDR3 coding sequence is TGTGCCAGCAGTGAATCTTGGAGCACAGATACGCAGTATTTT. Translating gives CASSESWSTDTQYF.

V usage is TRBV5-1 and J usage is TRBJ1-1; D is possibly TRBD1 (6 bases). V lost 4 bases, J lost 0 bases, and 13 bases lay in between. The V gene's germline CDR1 is SGHRS and CDR2 YFSETQ. There are 15 residues in the CDR3. CDR3 in DNA: TGCGCCAGCAGCATCGGACAGAACATGAACACTGAAGCTTTCTTT. This codes for CASSIGQNMNTEAFF.

V gene TRBV27 combines with J gene TRBJ1-1; TRBD1 is a possible D gene (5 bases). With 3 bases removed from V and 1 base from J, the gap between germline ends came to 9 bases. The CDR3 spans 14 residues. Germline-derived CDR1 and CDR2 are MNHEY and SMNVEV (reference sequence). The CDR3 here is CASSFGGANTEAFF. The CDR3 DNA follows: TGTGCCAGCAGTTTTGGAGGGGCGAACACTGAAGCTTTCTTT.

The J gene is TRBJ2-6, the V gene TRBV7-9; maybe TRBD2 (7 bases). Germline-derived CDR1 and CDR2 are SEHNR and FQNEAQ (reference sequence). The CDR3 contains 18 residues. V was trimmed by 5 bases and J by 1 base, leaving 18 bases between them. Here the CDR3 reads CASSPGGGATSGANVLTF. The CDR3 region has the DNA TGTGCCAGCAGCCCAGGAGGGGGGGCGACATCTGGGGCCAACGTCCTGACTTTC. The full variable domain, with the rest looked up from reference TRBV7-9 and TRBJ2-6, is DTGVSQNPRHKITKRGQNVTFRCDPISEHNRLYWYRQTLGQGPEFLTYFQNEAQLEKSRLLSDRFSAERPKGSFSTLEIQRTEQGDSAMYLCASSPGGGATSGANVLTFGAGSRLTVL.

The rearrangement uses TRBV7-6 and TRBJ2-3, with 7 bases identical to TRBD2. The germline V gene has CDR1 SGHVS and CDR2 FNYEAQ. V dropped 8 bases and J dropped 1; count of bases not matched to a gene: 6. The CDR3 runs 14 residues. The CDR3 loop is CASGGGRGTDTQYF. CDR3 in DNA: TGTGCCAGCGGGGGGGGACGGGGCACAGATACGCAGTATTTT.

The J gene is TRBJ2-1, the V gene TRBV28; TRBD2 aligns across 10 bases. CDR3 length equals 16 residues. Unmatched junction bases numbered 6, after V lost 4 bases and J lost 3 bases. Germline-derived CDR1 and CDR2 are MDHEN and SYDVKM. The CDR3 is CASSSRTSGFYNEQFF. DNA for the CDR3: TGTGCCAGCAGTTCTAGGACTAGCGGATTCTACAATGAGCAGTTCTTC.

The chain combines TRBV7-9 with TRBJ1-2; 7 bases are shared with TRBD1. Germline lookup yields CDR1 SEHNR and CDR2 FQNEAQ (reference sequence). The V and J ends lost 5 bases and 8 bases, in that order; junction bases with no gene match: 14. The CDR3 runs 15 residues. CDR3: CASSGGDTTGSGYTF. In DNA, the CDR3 is TGTGCCAGCAGCGGGGGGGATACGACAGGGTCCGGCTACACCTTC.

Points on this clone: Other nucleotide sequences in the sample specify the same CDR3. The rearrangement uses TRBV19 and TRBJ1-4, with D hard to call. The CDR3 totals 15 residues. Looked up from germline, CDR1 is LNHDA and CDR2 is SQIVND (reference sequence). V was shortened by 1 base and J by 0 bases, with 6 bases between the two germline ends. The CDR3, as DNA: TGTGCCAGTAGTATAGGGGTTGCAACTAATGAAAAACTGTTTTTT. This gives the protein CASSIGVATNEKLFF.

The gene calls are TRBV11-2 and TRBJ1-1; no firm D call. Trimming stripped 7 bases from V and 6 bases from J, with 12 bases between. This CDR3 contains 12 residues. Looked up from germline, CDR1 is SGHAT and CDR2 is FQNNGV. The CDR3 region has the DNA TGTGCCAGCAAGATAGTTACCCCTGAAGCTTTCTTT. This encodes CASKIVTPEAFF. Full variable domain (remainder filled in from reference TRBV11-2 and TRBJ1-1): EAGVAQSPRYKIIEKRQSVAFWCNPISGHATLYWYQQILGQGPKLLIQFQNNGVVDDSQLPKDRFSAERLKGVDSTLKIQPAKLEDSAVYLCASKIVTPEAFFGQGTRLTVV.

V and J are TRBV6-6 and TRBJ2-7; 9 bases match TRBD1. V gave up 4 bases and J gave up 4 bases; unmatched junction bases: 5. The CDR3 loop spans 14 amino acids. CDR1 MNHNY and CDR2 SVGAGI come from the germline V gene (reference sequence). CDR3: CASSWGTGIYEQYF. The CDR3 DNA is TGTGCCAGCAGTTGGGGGACAGGGATTTACGAGCAGTACTTC.

The chain links TRBV11-2 to TRBJ2-7; weak D call: TRBD1 (5 bases). The CDR3 runs 15 residues. Trimming shortened V by 2 bases and J by 3 bases, and 14 bases separated the two germline ends. Per the germline V gene, CDR1 is SGHAT and CDR2 is FQNNGV. The CDR3 DNA reads as TGTGCCAGCAGCTTATCCCAGGGCCGGCACTACGAGCAGTACTTC. This sequence encodes CASSLSQGRHYEQYF.

The V gene is TRBV27, the J gene TRBJ2-5, with TRBD1 matching over 7 bases. The DNA end favors TRBJ2-7, so the J call may be wrong. This CDR3 region has 13 residues. The germline V gene has CDR1 MNHEY and CDR2 SMNVEV (reference sequence). The CDR3 DNA follows: TGTGCCAGCAGTTCTAGACAGGGTGGCGAGCAGTACTTC. Translated: CASSSRQGGEQYF.

V gene TRBV30 combines with J gene TRBJ2-3; D is undetermined. The CDR3 spans 13 residues. Between the trimmed V and J ends, which lost 3 bases and 4 bases, there was a span of 11 bases. CDR1 GTSNPN and CDR2 SVGIG come from the germline V gene (reference sequence). CDR3 nucleotide sequence: TGTGCCTGGAGCAGAGGTTACGCAGATACGCAGTATTTT. This codes for CAWSRGYADTQYF.

This rearrangement joins TRBV30 to TRBJ2-1; D may be TRBD2 (5 bases). Trimming removed 4 bases from V and 5 bases from J, with 9 bases in between. The CDR3 totals 12 residues. The germline V gene encodes CDR1 GTSNPN and CDR2 SVGIG (reference sequence). The CDR3 nucleotides read TGTGCCTGGAAGGACTTAAACAATGAGCAGTTCTTC. Translated, it gives CAWKDLNNEQFF. Filled out from reference TRBV30 and TRBJ2-1, the complete variable domain reads SQTIHQWPATLVQPVGSPLSLECTVEGTSNPNLYWYRQAAGRGLQLLFYSVGIGQISSEVPQNLSASRPQDRQFILSSKKLLLSDSGFYLCAWKDLNNEQFFGPGTRLTVL.

On this clone itself: This may arise from a read error, as a much more abundant clone is one base away. The sample contains more than one DNA sequence encoding this CDR3. The chain carries TRBV10-3 and TRBJ2-2, with D possibly TRBD2 on 6 matching bases. Germline V gene lookup returns CDR1 ENHRY and CDR2 SYGVKD. The CDR3 consists of 12 residues. The CDR3 nucleotides are TGTGCTATCGGAGGGGCCCCCGGGGAGCTGTTTTTT. The encoded protein is CAIGGAPGELFF.

Judged by abundance, this clone is medium-sized. The chain recombines TRBV6-5 with TRBJ1-3, with D possibly TRBD1 on 5 matching bases. This CDR3 comprises 16 residues. The V and J ends lost 0 bases and 2 bases respectively, with 11 bases between them. Per germline, CDR1 MNHEY and CDR2 SVGAGI. CDR3 sequence: CASSYSGGSPGNTIYF. The CDR3 bases are TGTGCCAGCAGTTACTCGGGGGGTTCGCCTGGAAACACCATATATTTT.

V gene TRBV7-9 combines with J gene TRBJ1-1, with 7 bases fitting TRBD1. Looked up from germline, CDR1 is SEHNR and CDR2 is FQNEAQ (reference sequence). The J segment lost 2 bases and the V segment lost 4 bases, leaving 4 bases of the junction unmatched. CDR3 size: 14 residues. The CDR3 DNA sequence: TGTGCCAGCAGCTCGACAGGGCCTAACACTGAAGCTTTCTTT. Translation gives CASSSTGPNTEAFF.

The chain combines TRBV4-2 with TRBJ2-5, with 7 bases lining up with TRBD2. V was clipped by 1 base and J by 5 bases; unmatched bases: 7. Germline V CDR1 and CDR2: LGHNA, YNFKEQ. The CDR3 consists of 15 residues. The CDR3 loop reads CASSQGRSREETQYF. In DNA, the CDR3 is TGTGCCAGCAGCCAAGGTCGTTCGCGGGAGGAGACCCAGTACTTC.

This clone was seen repeatedly, ten times or more. This chain connects TRBV19 to TRBJ1-1; D is undetermined. Per the germline V gene, CDR1 is LNHDA and CDR2 is SQIVND (reference sequence). The CDR3 contains 13 residues. V was cut by 10 bases and J by 8 bases, with 20 bases left in between. The CDR3 loop reads CATRRFLRAEAFF. DNA of the CDR3: TGTGCCACCCGGCGGTTTTTAAGGGCCGAAGCTTTCTTT. The full variable domain, rest sourced from reference TRBV19 and TRBJ1-1, is DGGITQSPKYLFRKEGQNVTLSCEQNLNHDAMYWYRQDPGQGLRLIYYSQIVNDFQKGDIAEGYSVSREKKESFPLTVTSAQKNPTAFYLCATRRFLRAEAFFGQGTRLTVV.